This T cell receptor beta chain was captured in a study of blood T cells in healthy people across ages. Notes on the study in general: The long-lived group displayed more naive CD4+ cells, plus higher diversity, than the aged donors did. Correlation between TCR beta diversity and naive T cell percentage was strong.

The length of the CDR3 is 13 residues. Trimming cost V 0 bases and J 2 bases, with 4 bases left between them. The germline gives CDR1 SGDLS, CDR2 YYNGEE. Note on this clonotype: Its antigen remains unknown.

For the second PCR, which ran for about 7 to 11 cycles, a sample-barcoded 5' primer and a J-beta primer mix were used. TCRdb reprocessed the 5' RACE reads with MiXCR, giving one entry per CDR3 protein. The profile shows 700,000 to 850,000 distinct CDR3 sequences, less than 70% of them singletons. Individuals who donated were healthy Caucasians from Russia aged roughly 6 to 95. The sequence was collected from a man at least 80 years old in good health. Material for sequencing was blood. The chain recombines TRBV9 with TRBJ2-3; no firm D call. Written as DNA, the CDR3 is TGTGCCAGCAGCGTAGGGCCCACAGATACGCAGTATTTT. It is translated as CASSVGPTDTQYF.